Sequencing of this T cell receptor beta chain was carried out in a study of blood T cell repertoires in COVID-19 (TCRdb year 2020). In terms of the full investigation: The collaborator samples originated in the United States, Italy and Spain and spanned the acute and convalescent phases of COVID-19. Samples were obtained from the ongoing ImmuneRACE study (first 160 participants) and from roughly 1,300 subjects provided by 6 global collaborators. The prospective study material was composed of cDNA or gDNA derived from T cells, B-cell-depleted T cells, or PBMCs. The repertoires were made available in a free public database intended to serve as a resource for research on the immune response to SARS-CoV-2. The dataset comprised deeply sampled blood TCRbeta repertoires from subjects exposed to, actively infected with, or recovered from COVID-19. Where available, HLA class I and class II types were taken from metadata supplied by the sample provider and were not determined by assay-based typing. Sample metadata almost always included a de-identified subject ID, COVID-19 status, age in years and sex.

The cysteine opens and the phenylalanine closes a CDR3 of 15 amino acids. The kept DNA is CDR3 alone, 45 bases in frame from the first base. A distance of 19 bases separates the germline ends of V and J, which lose 6 bases and 8 bases respectively. CDR1 LNHDA and CDR2 SQIVND were looked up in the germline V gene (reference sequence). Summary of the overall study and its limitations: How much clinical and demographic metadata was included differed by source and by participant, and the metadata was provided uncurated.

Each collaborating institution followed its own protocols to collect whole blood in K2EDTA tubes. For TCRbeta analysis, collaborators shipped samples as frozen whole blood, isolated PBMCs, or DNA extracted from either of those sample types. About this clone: The antigen it recognizes is unknown. Qualities for individual bases were not recorded, and no much larger clone is one base off.

TCRbeta CDR3 regions were amplified from genomic DNA by means of the immunoSEQ Assay, a bias-controlled multiplex PCR. As for the authors' bioinformatics: The number of nucleated cells in each sample was estimated by amplification of reference gene primers within the assay. Sequence reads were collapsed and filtered to measure the absolute abundance of every unique TCRbeta CDR3 rearrangement. For each sample, productive Simpson clonality was calculated as the square root of Simpson's diversity index across productive rearrangements. TCRdb provides this immuneACCESS table in a form limited to in-frame rearrangements. Some clones are lacking; in checked studies, under half of them reflect an unresolved V gene, and why the rest are absent is not known. V and J calls and clone size come straight from that table; D and trimming were deduced from the DNA. This sample holds about 26,000 clones; over 90% were observed only once. The top ten hold around 2.1% of the sample.

The V and J segments used are TRBV19 and TRBJ1-4; a weak D assignment points to TRBD1 (6 bases agree). The sequencing input was peripheral blood. The sequence was obtained from a human donor in a cohort sampled during active COVID-19. In nucleotides, the sequence is TGTGCCAGTAGGCGAACTCAGGGGAGCGGCGAAAAACTGTTTTTT. It translates to CASRRTQGSGEKLFF. Beyond the CDR3, the reference TRBV19 and TRBJ1-4 genes provide the residues; the full variable domain reads: DGGITQSPKYLFRKEGQNVTLSCEQNLNHDAMYWYRQDPGQGLRLIYYSQIVNDFQKGDIAEGYSVSREKKESFPLTVTSAQKNPTAFYLCASRRTQGSGEKLFFGSGTQLSVL.